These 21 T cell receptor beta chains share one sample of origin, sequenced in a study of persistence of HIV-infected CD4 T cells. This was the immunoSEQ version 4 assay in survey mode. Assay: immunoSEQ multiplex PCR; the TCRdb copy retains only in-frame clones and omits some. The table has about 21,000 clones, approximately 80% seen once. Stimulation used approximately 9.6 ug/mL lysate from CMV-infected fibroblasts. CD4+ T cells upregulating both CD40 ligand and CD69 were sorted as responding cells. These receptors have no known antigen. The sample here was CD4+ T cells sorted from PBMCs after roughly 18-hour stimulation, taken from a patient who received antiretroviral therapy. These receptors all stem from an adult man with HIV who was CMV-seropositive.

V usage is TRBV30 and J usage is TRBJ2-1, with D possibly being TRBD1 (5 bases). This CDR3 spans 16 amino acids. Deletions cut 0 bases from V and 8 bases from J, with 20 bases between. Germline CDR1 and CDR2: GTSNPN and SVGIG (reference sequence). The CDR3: CAWSVNEAGNLDEQFF. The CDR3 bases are TGTGCCTGGAGTGTAAATGAGGCAGGGAATCTAGATGAGCAGTTCTTC.

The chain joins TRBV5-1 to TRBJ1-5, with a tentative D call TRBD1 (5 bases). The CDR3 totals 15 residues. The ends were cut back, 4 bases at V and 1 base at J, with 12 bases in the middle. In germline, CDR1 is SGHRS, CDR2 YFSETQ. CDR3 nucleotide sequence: TGCGCCAGCAGCAAGGGGACGGGAAGCAATCAGCCCCAGCATTTT. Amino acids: CASSKGTGSNQPQHF.

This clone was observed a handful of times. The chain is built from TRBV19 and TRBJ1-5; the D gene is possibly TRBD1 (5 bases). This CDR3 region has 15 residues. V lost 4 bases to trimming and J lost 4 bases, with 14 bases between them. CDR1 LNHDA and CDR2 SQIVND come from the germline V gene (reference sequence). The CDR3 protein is CASSTQGGDNQPQHF. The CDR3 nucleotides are TGTGCCAGTAGTACTCAGGGCGGCGATAATCAGCCCCAGCATTTT.

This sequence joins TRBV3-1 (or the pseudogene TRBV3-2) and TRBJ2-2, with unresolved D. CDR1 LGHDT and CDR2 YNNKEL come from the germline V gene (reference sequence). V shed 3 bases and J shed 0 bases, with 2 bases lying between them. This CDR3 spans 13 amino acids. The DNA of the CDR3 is TGTGCCAGCAGCCATACGAACACCGGGGAGCTGTTTTTT. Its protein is CASSHTNTGELFF.

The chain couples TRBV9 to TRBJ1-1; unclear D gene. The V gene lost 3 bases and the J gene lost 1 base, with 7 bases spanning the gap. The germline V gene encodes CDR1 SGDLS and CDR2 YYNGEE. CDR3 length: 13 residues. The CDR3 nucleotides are TGTGCCAGCAGCGCTGGCCCGAACACTGAAGCTTTCTTT. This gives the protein CASSAGPNTEAFF.

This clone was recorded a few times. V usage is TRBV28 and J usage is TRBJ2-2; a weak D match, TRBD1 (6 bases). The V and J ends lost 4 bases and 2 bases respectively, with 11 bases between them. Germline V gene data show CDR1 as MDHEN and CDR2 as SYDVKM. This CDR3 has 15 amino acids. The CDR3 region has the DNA TGTGCCAGCAGTTCCGGACAGATTAACACCGGGGAGCTGTTTTTT. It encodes CASSSGQINTGELFF.

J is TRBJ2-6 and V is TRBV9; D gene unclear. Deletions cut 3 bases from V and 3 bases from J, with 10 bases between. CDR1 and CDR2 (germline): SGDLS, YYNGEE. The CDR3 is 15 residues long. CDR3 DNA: TGTGCCAGCAGCGGCGGTGGGGTTGGGGCCAACGTCCTGACTTTC. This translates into CASSGGGVGANVLTF.

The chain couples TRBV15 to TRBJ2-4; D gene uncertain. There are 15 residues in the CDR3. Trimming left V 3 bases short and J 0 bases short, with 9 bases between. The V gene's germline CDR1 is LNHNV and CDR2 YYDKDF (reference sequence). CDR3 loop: CATSSPSLAKNIQYF. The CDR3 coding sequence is TGTGCCACCAGCAGCCCCTCCCTAGCCAAAAACATTCAGTACTTC.

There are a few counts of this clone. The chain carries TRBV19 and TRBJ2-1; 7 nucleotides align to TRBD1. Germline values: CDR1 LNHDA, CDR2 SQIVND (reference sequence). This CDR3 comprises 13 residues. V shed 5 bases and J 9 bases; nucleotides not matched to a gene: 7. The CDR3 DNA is TGTGCCAGTAGTCTAGGGACAGTGGGTGAGCAGTTCTTC. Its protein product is CASSLGTVGEQFF.

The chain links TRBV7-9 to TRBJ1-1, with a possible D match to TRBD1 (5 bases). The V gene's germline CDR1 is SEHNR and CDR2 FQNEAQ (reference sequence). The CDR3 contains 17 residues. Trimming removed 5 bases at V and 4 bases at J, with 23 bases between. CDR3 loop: CASSPGGSRARVTEAFF. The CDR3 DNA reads TGTGCCAGCAGCCCAGGAGGGAGCAGGGCAAGAGTCACTGAAGCTTTCTTT.

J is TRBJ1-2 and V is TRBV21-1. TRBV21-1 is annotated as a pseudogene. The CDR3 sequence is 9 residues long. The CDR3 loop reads CASRGGYTF. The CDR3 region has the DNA TGTGCCAGCCGGGGGGGCTACACCTTC.

Here the CDR3 reads CASGRTYEQYF. In nucleotides, the CDR3 is TGTGCCAGCGGCAGGACCTACGAGCAGTACTTC. The rearrangement uses TRBV6-5 and TRBJ2-7; D ambiguous. Germline CDR1 and CDR2: MNHEY and SVGAGI. V lost 8 bases to trimming and J lost 2 bases, with 7 bases between them. The CDR3 loop spans 11 amino acids.

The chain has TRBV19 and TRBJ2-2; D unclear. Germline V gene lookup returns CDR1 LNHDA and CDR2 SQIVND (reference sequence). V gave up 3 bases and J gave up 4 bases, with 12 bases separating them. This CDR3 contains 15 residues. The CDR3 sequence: CASSMLRQSTGELFF. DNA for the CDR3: TGTGCCAGTAGTATGTTGCGTCAAAGCACCGGGGAGCTGTTTTTT. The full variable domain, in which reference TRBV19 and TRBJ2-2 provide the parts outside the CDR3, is DGGITQSPKYLFRKEGQNVTLSCEQNLNHDAMYWYRQDPGQGLRLIYYSQIVNDFQKGDIAEGYSVSREKKESFPLTVTSAQKNPTAFYLCASSMLRQSTGELFFGEGSRLTVL.

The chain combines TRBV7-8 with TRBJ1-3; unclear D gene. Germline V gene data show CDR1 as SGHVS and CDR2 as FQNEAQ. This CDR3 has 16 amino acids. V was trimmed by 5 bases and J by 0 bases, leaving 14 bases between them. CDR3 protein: CASSPLAGFSGNTIYF. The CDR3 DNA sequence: TGTGCCAGCAGCCCCCTGGCGGGTTTCTCTGGAAACACCATATATTTT. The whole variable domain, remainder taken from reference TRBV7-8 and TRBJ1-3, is GAGVSQSPRYKVAKRGQDVALRCDPISGHVSLFWYQQALGQGPEFLTYFQNEAQLDKSGLPSDRFFAERPEGSVSTLKIQRTQQEDSAVYLCASSPLAGFSGNTIYFGEGSWLTVV.

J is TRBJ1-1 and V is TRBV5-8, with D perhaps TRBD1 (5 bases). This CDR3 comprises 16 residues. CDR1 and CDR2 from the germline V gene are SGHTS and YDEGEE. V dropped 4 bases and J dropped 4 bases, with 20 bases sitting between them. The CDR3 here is CASSPNGGRGSTEAFF. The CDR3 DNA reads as TGTGCCAGCAGCCCAAACGGGGGGAGAGGGTCCACTGAAGCTTTCTTT.

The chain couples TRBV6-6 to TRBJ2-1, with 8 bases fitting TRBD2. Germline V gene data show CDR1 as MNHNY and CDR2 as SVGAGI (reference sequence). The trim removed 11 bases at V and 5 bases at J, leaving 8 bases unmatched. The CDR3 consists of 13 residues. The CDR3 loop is CAVRVGGDNEQFF. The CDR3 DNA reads TGTGCCGTCCGAGTCGGGGGGGACAATGAGCAGTTCTTC.

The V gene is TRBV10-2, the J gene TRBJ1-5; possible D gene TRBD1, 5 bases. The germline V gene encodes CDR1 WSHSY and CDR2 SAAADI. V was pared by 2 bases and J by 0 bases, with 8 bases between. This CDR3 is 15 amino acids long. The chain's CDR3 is CASSEGTASNQPQHF. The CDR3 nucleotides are TGCGCCAGCAGTGAGGGGACTGCTAGCAATCAGCCCCAGCATTTT.

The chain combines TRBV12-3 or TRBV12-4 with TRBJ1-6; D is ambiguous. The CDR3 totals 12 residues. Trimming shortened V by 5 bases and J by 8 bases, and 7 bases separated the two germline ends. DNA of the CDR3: TGTGCCAGCAGTCCCCGGTATTCACCCCTCCACTTT. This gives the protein CASSPRYSPLHF.

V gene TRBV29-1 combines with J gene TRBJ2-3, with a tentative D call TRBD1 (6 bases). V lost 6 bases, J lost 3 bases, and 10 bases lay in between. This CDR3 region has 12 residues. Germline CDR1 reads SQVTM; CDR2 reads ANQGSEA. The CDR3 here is CSVRGQTDTQYF. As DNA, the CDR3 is TGCAGCGTCCGGGGACAAACAGATACGCAGTATTTT.

The CDR3 spells CASIKGGNTEAFF. The CDR3 nucleotides read TGTGCCAGCATAAAAGGGGGGAACACTGAAGCTTTCTTT. V usage is TRBV2 and J usage is TRBJ1-1; possible D gene TRBD1, 6 bases. Per the germline V gene, CDR1 is SNHLY and CDR2 is FYNNEI. The CDR3 length is 13 residues. With 7 bases removed from V and 1 base from J, the gap between germline ends came to 10 bases.

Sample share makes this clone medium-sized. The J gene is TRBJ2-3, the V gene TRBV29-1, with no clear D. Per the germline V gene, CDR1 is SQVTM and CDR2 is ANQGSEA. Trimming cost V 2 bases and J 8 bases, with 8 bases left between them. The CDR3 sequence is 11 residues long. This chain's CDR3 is CSVERTATQYF. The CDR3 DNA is TGCAGCGTTGAACGGACCGCTACGCAGTATTTT.